These 7 T cell receptor beta chains were sequenced from one sample in a study of blood T cell repertoires in COVID-19. Assay: immunoSEQ multiplex PCR; the TCRdb copy retains only in-frame clones and omits some. This table has 68,000 or so clones, about nine tenths appearing once. Sequencing was carried out using peripheral blood. The receptors derive from a young man with acute or convalescent COVID-19.

This clone was detected only once. V is TRBV11-2 and J is TRBJ2-2, with 7 bases lining up with TRBD2. The CDR3 sequence is 13 residues long. J gave up 9 bases and V 1 base, and 2 bases lay outside the gene matches. Germline V gives CDR1 SGHAT, CDR2 FQNNGV. CDR3 nucleotides: TGTGCCAGCAGCTTAGCGGGAGGCCGGGAGCTGTTTTTT. Translated, it gives CASSLAGGRELFF.

The CDR3 is CASRPPPGQGNSPLHF. CDR3 bases: TGTGCCAGCAGGCCTCCACCGGGACAAGGGAATTCACCCCTCCACTTT. The chain joins TRBV21-1 to TRBJ1-6; TRBD1, the table's D call, was not compared with the DNA. TRBV21-1 has pseudogene status. The CDR3 is made up of 16 amino acids.

V gene TRBV29-1 combines with J gene TRBJ2-1; TRBD1 matches 7 bases. The CDR3 runs to 13 residues. Germline values: CDR1 SQVTM, CDR2 ANQGSEA. Trimming cost V 7 bases and J 1 base; bases outside gene matches: 4. CDR3 sequence reads: CSGGQASYNEQFF. The CDR3, as DNA: TGCAGCGGCGGACAGGCATCCTACAATGAGCAGTTCTTC.

The chain is built from TRBV7-3 and TRBJ1-1; D unresolved. The germline gives CDR1 SGHTA, CDR2 FQGTGA. The length of the CDR3 is 13 residues. The V and J ends lost 1 base and 8 bases respectively, with 11 bases between them. CDR3 coding DNA: TGTGCCAGCAGCTTAAGAGGCAGAAAGGAAGCTTTCTTT. This encodes CASSLRGRKEAFF.

The chain has TRBV4-1 and TRBJ1-5; D is possibly TRBD1 (5 bases). Germline loops: CDR1 MGHRA, CDR2 YSYEKL. V was trimmed by 4 bases and J by 2 bases, leaving 15 bases between them. CDR3 length equals 16 residues. This CDR3 is CASSPFSGQGNQPQHF. CDR3 nucleotide sequence: TGCGCCAGCAGCCCCTTCTCTGGACAAGGCAATCAGCCCCAGCATTTT.

The chain joins TRBV28 to TRBJ1-1, with D perhaps matching TRBD1 (6 bases). The V end was cut by 8 bases, the J end by 1 base, with 11 bases between. Germline V gene sequence: CDR1 MDHEN, CDR2 SYDVKM. This CDR3 region has 13 residues. The CDR3 nucleotides read TGTGCCAGCGGGGGCTTCAGGAACACTGAAGCTTTCTTT. It is translated as CASGGFRNTEAFF. The full variable domain, its missing parts supplied by reference TRBV28 and TRBJ1-1, is DVKVTQSSRYLVKRTGEKVFLECVQDMDHENMFWYRQDPGLGLRLIYFSYDVKMKEKGDIPEGYSVSREKKERFSLILESASTNQTSMYLCASGGFRNTEAFFGQGTRLTVV.

This chain connects TRBV5-1 to TRBJ2-3, with D perhaps TRBD1 (5 bases). V lost 3 bases, J lost 1 base, and 12 bases lay in between. The V gene's germline CDR1 is SGHRS and CDR2 YFSETQ. This CDR3 has 15 amino acids. The CDR3 coding sequence is TGCGCCAGCAGCTCCCAGGGTTTAGGCACAGATACGCAGTATTTT. Protein: CASSSQGLGTDTQYF.